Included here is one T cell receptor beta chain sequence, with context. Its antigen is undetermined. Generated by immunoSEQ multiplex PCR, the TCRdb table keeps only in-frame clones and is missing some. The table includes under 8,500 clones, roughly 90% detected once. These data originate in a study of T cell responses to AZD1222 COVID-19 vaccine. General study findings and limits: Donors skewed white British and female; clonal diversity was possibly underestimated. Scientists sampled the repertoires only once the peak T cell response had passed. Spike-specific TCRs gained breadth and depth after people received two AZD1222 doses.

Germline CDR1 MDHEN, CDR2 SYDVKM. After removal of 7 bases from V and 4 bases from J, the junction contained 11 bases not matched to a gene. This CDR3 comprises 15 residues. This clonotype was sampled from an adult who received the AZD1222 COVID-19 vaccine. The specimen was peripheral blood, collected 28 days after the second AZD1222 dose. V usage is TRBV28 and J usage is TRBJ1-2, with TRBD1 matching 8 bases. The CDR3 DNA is TGTGCCAGCACCACTCTAGGACAGGGAACCTATGGCTACACCTTC. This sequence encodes CASTTLGQGTYGYTF.